The present entry profiles one T cell receptor beta chain with its context. The antigen is unknown. Tumor samples were taken before definitive surgery or chemotherapy. This record belongs to a study of high-grade serous ovarian cancer treatment subgroups. Whole-study context: Samples averaged approximately 14,000 reads and 7,000 or so unique TCR beta rearrangements.

General observations from the study: Repertoire similarity ranged roughly 0.1 to 0.79 between tumors of one patient.

TCRdb keeps only in-frame clones here, not all; method: immunoSEQ multiplex PCR. Here the sample spans nearly 15,000 clones, 70% to 90% being singletons. Sequenced sample: tumor tissue. This receptor was taken from a human donor with high-grade serous ovarian cancer.

Written as DNA, the CDR3 is TGCGCCAGCAGCCCACTTCGGCGGGGAGCTAACTATGGCTACACCTTC. Translating it yields CASSPLRRGANYGYTF. This chain links TRBV5-1 with TRBJ1-2, with D uncertain. The V gene lost 4 bases and the J gene lost 0 bases, with 16 bases spanning the gap. Looked up from germline, CDR1 is SGHRS and CDR2 is YFSETQ. The CDR3 is made up of 16 amino acids.